Listed below are T cell receptor beta chains from one sample, sequenced in a study of blood T cell repertoires in COVID-19. Sequencing was performed with immunoSEQ multiplex PCR; in TCRdb, only in-frame clones are kept and a portion is missing. The table has about 200,000 clones, 80% seen once. Material: peripheral blood. The receptors were gathered from a woman aged 65 to 85 with acute or convalescent COVID-19. Each CDR3 is given with its conserved first and last residue. The order of the fields is J gene, D gene, V gene, clone size, CDR3 protein, CDR3 DNA. A D gene is named only where the DNA matches it firmly. Expanded clones are given a class, and other clones once, few, many or no size at all.

j_gene: TRBJ2-3
d_gene: TRBD2
v_gene: TRBV11-2
abundance: -
CDR3aa: CASSYSGRAVDTQYF
CDR3nt: TGTGCCAGCAGTTATAGCGGGAGGGCCGTAGATACGCAGTATTTT

j_gene: TRBJ1-3
d_gene: -
v_gene: TRBV7-9
abundance: -
CDR3aa: CASSPRYDSGNTIYF
CDR3nt: TGTGCCAGCAGTCCTCGCTACGACTCTGGAAACACCATATATTTT

j_gene: TRBJ2-3
d_gene: TRBD2
v_gene: TRBV27
abundance: -
CDR3aa: CASSFSGRAEDTQYF
CDR3nt: TGTGCCAGCAGTTTTAGCGGGAGGGCCGAAGATACGCAGTATTTT

j_gene: TRBJ1-1
d_gene: -
v_gene: TRBV12-3/TRBV12-4
abundance: -
CDR3aa: CASAMLRSEAFF
CDR3nt: TGTGCCAGCGCCATGTTGCGGTCGGAAGCTTTCTTT

j_gene: TRBJ2-7
d_gene: TRBD2
v_gene: TRBV18
abundance: once
CDR3aa: CASSSGRGSYEQYF
CDR3nt: TGTGCCAGCTCGTCGGGGAGGGGTTCCTACGAGCAGTACTTC

j_gene: TRBJ1-4
d_gene: -
v_gene: TRBV15
abundance: -
CDR3aa: CATSRVWTATNEKLFF
CDR3nt: TGTGCCACCAGCAGAGTATGGACAGCAACTAATGAAAAACTGTTTTTT

j_gene: TRBJ2-2
d_gene: TRBD1
v_gene: TRBV27
abundance: -
CDR3aa: CASSPDRVRYTGELFF
CDR3nt: TGTGCCAGCAGTCCCGACAGGGTGCGGTACACCGGGGAGCTGTTTTTT

j_gene: TRBJ2-2
d_gene: -
v_gene: TRBV6-1
abundance: -
CDR3aa: CASSEFRDTGELFF
CDR3nt: TGTGCCAGCAGTGAATTCAGGGACACCGGGGAGCTGTTTTTT

j_gene: TRBJ2-3
d_gene: -
v_gene: TRBV19
abundance: -
CDR3aa: CASSEQGLDTQYF
CDR3nt: TGTGCCAGTAGTGAACAGGGTTTAGATACGCAGTATTTT

j_gene: TRBJ1-4
d_gene: -
v_gene: TRBV28
abundance: -
CDR3aa: CASSLLGTNDEKLFF
CDR3nt: TGTGCCAGCAGTTTACTCGGGACAAACGATGAAAAACTGTTTTTT

j_gene: TRBJ2-3
d_gene: TRBD2
v_gene: TRBV15
abundance: -
CDR3aa: CATGEGDTQYF
CDR3nt: TGTGCCACCGGGGAGGGAGATACGCAGTATTTT

j_gene: TRBJ1-1
d_gene: TRBD1
v_gene: TRBV28
abundance: -
CDR3aa: CASSFLSTGGTEAFF
CDR3nt: TGTGCCAGCAGTTTCCTCTCGACAGGGGGGACTGAAGCTTTCTTT

j_gene: TRBJ2-3
d_gene: TRBD2
v_gene: TRBV7-3
abundance: once
CDR3aa: CASSLGLAGGDTQYF
CDR3nt: TGTGCCAGCAGCTTGGGACTAGCGGGAGGAGATACGCAGTATTTT

j_gene: TRBJ1-2
d_gene: TRBD1
v_gene: TRBV27
abundance: -
CDR3aa: CASSLEFPGGAVDGYTF
CDR3nt: TGTGCCAGCAGTTTGGAGTTCCCAGGGGGCGCGGTAGATGGCTACACCTTC

j_gene: TRBJ2-7
d_gene: -
v_gene: TRBV28
abundance: -
CDR3aa: CASSRTEISYEQYF
CDR3nt: TGTGCCAGCAGTAGGACAGAAATCTCCTACGAGCAGTACTTC

j_gene: TRBJ2-5
d_gene: TRBD1
v_gene: TRBV29-1
abundance: -
CDR3aa: CSALPGQGAMETQYF
CDR3nt: TGCAGCGCCTTACCGGGACAGGGGGCGATGGAGACCCAGTACTTC

j_gene: TRBJ1-1
d_gene: TRBD1
v_gene: TRBV18
abundance: -
CDR3aa: CASSPRLEIGTGGKGTEAFF
CDR3nt: TGTGCCAGCTCACCCAGATTGGAGATTGGGACAGGGGGGAAGGGGACTGAAGCTTTCTTT

j_gene: TRBJ1-5
d_gene: -
v_gene: TRBV18
abundance: -
CDR3aa: CASSLKGAEGQPQHF
CDR3nt: TGTGCCAGCTCACTGAAAGGGGCGGAGGGTCAGCCCCAGCATTTT

j_gene: TRBJ2-7
d_gene: TRBD1
v_gene: TRBV3-1/TRBV3-2
abundance: -
CDR3aa: CASSQEGQGAYEQYF
CDR3nt: TGTGCCAGCAGCCAAGAAGGACAGGGGGCCTACGAGCAGTACTTC

j_gene: TRBJ2-1
d_gene: TRBD2
v_gene: TRBV28
abundance: -
CDR3aa: CASSLSVGKRGSSYNEQFF
CDR3nt: TGTGCCAGCAGTTTATCTGTCGGAAAGCGGGGGAGCTCCTACAATGAGCAGTTCTTC

j_gene: TRBJ2-1
d_gene: -
v_gene: TRBV7-9
abundance: -
CDR3aa: CASSLVSYIQFF
CDR3nt: TGTGCCAGCAGCTTAGTTAGCTATATTCAGTTCTTC

j_gene: TRBJ2-5
d_gene: -
v_gene: TRBV6-5
abundance: few
CDR3aa: CASSYAPEETQYF
CDR3nt: TGTGCCAGCAGTTACGCACCGGAAGAGACCCAGTACTTC

j_gene: TRBJ2-7
d_gene: -
v_gene: TRBV2
abundance: -
CDR3aa: CASSRELNYEQYF
CDR3nt: TGTGCCAGCAGCAGGGAACTGAACTACGAGCAGTACTTC

j_gene: TRBJ2-1
d_gene: TRBD2
v_gene: TRBV7-2
abundance: -
CDR3aa: CASRLAGNSYNEQFF
CDR3nt: TGTGCCAGCAGGCTAGCGGGTAACTCCTACAATGAGCAGTTCTTC

j_gene: TRBJ2-1
d_gene: -
v_gene: TRBV10-3
abundance: -
CDR3aa: CAISEVLPNEQFF
CDR3nt: TGTGCCATCAGTGAGGTACTTCCAAATGAGCAGTTCTTC

j_gene: TRBJ2-1
d_gene: TRBD2
v_gene: TRBV4-2
abundance: -
CDR3aa: CASSPNRYEAGGANEQFF
CDR3nt: TGTGCCAGCAGCCCCAACCGGTACGAAGCGGGAGGGGCCAATGAGCAGTTCTTC

j_gene: TRBJ2-1
d_gene: -
v_gene: TRBV27
abundance: -
CDR3aa: CASSLAEGEQFF
CDR3nt: TGTGCCAGCAGTTTAGCAGAGGGTGAGCAGTTCTTC

j_gene: TRBJ2-3
d_gene: -
v_gene: TRBV29-1
abundance: -
CDR3aa: CSVEDRGSDTQYF
CDR3nt: TGCAGCGTTGAAGACAGGGGTTCAGATACGCAGTATTTT

j_gene: TRBJ2-7
d_gene: -
v_gene: TRBV27
abundance: -
CDR3aa: CASSFQALSYEQYF
CDR3nt: TGTGCCAGCAGTTTCCAGGCTCTTTCCTACGAGCAGTACTTC

j_gene: TRBJ1-5
d_gene: TRBD1
v_gene: TRBV19
abundance: few
CDR3aa: CASSMRIGTASNQPQHF
CDR3nt: TGTGCCAGTAGTATGCGTATTGGGACAGCTAGCAATCAGCCCCAGCATTTT

j_gene: TRBJ2-1
d_gene: TRBD2
v_gene: TRBV11-3
abundance: -
CDR3aa: CASSRLAGVGEQFF
CDR3nt: TGTGCCAGCAGCCGACTAGCGGGAGTGGGTGAGCAGTTCTTC

j_gene: TRBJ2-2
d_gene: TRBD2
v_gene: TRBV3-1/TRBV3-2
abundance: -
CDR3aa: CASSQGLAGGAGELFF
CDR3nt: TGTGCCAGCAGCCAAGGTCTAGCGGGAGGGGCCGGGGAGCTGTTTTTT

j_gene: TRBJ2-7
d_gene: TRBD1
v_gene: TRBV28
abundance: -
CDR3aa: CASSLSQGAHEQYF
CDR3nt: TGTGCCAGCAGTTTATCTCAGGGGGCCCACGAGCAGTACTTC

j_gene: TRBJ2-7
d_gene: TRBD1
v_gene: TRBV2
abundance: few
CDR3aa: CATGTGGGGQYF
CDR3nt: TGTGCCACGGGAACAGGGGGTGGAGGGCAGTACTTC

j_gene: TRBJ1-2
d_gene: -
v_gene: TRBV28
abundance: -
CDR3aa: CAIEVQGNYGYTF
CDR3nt: TGTGCCATCGAGGTCCAGGGTAACTATGGCTACACCTTC

j_gene: TRBJ2-1
d_gene: TRBD2
v_gene: TRBV20-1
abundance: -
CDR3aa: CSASIAGFDYNEQFF
CDR3nt: TGCAGTGCTAGTATAGCGGGATTCGACTACAATGAGCAGTTCTTC

j_gene: TRBJ2-7
d_gene: -
v_gene: TRBV28
abundance: few
CDR3aa: CASSYYPSKPAYEQYF
CDR3nt: TGTGCCAGCAGCTACTACCCATCAAAACCAGCCTACGAGCAGTACTTC

j_gene: TRBJ1-2
d_gene: TRBD1
v_gene: TRBV10-3
abundance: -
CDR3aa: CAISDRDGYTF
CDR3nt: TGTGCCATCTCGGACAGGGATGGCTACACCTTC

j_gene: TRBJ2-2
d_gene: -
v_gene: TRBV18
abundance: -
CDR3aa: CASSRSGTGELFF
CDR3nt: TGTGCCAGCTCACGATCAGGAACCGGGGAGCTGTTTTTT

j_gene: TRBJ2-5
d_gene: TRBD1
v_gene: TRBV5-1
abundance: -
CDR3aa: CASSLDGRGPETQYF
CDR3nt: TGCGCCAGCAGCTTGGACGGCAGGGGGCCTGAGACCCAGTACTTC

j_gene: TRBJ1-5
d_gene: -
v_gene: TRBV4-1
abundance: -
CDR3aa: CASSQSTTRGTNQPQHF
CDR3nt: TGCGCCAGCAGCCAATCCACCACCAGGGGCACCAATCAGCCCCAGCATTTT

j_gene: TRBJ2-1
d_gene: TRBD2
v_gene: TRBV7-9
abundance: -
CDR3aa: CASSFSGREQFF
CDR3nt: TGTGCCAGCAGCTTTAGCGGGAGGGAGCAGTTCTTC

j_gene: TRBJ2-5
d_gene: TRBD1
v_gene: TRBV13
abundance: once
CDR3aa: CASSLTPRGETQYF
CDR3nt: TGTGCCAGCAGCTTAACCCCCAGGGGGGAGACCCAGTACTTC

j_gene: TRBJ2-2
d_gene: -
v_gene: TRBV5-1
abundance: -
CDR3aa: CASSLRQGRTGELFF
CDR3nt: TGCGCCAGCAGCTTAAGGCAGGGGCGTACCGGGGAGCTGTTTTTT

j_gene: TRBJ2-7
d_gene: TRBD1
v_gene: TRBV5-1
abundance: -
CDR3aa: CASSRGHGYEQYF
CDR3nt: TGCGCCAGCAGCAGGGGGCATGGCTACGAGCAGTACTTC

j_gene: TRBJ2-7
d_gene: TRBD2
v_gene: TRBV7-8
abundance: -
CDR3aa: CASSPGLAANYEQYF
CDR3nt: TGTGCCAGCAGCCCGGGACTAGCAGCGAACTACGAGCAGTACTTC

j_gene: TRBJ2-1
d_gene: TRBD2
v_gene: TRBV14
abundance: -
CDR3aa: CASSQALAGRWNEQFF
CDR3nt: TGTGCCAGCAGCCAAGCTTTAGCGGGCCGTTGGAATGAGCAGTTCTTC

j_gene: TRBJ2-2
d_gene: TRBD1
v_gene: TRBV28
abundance: many
CDR3aa: CASSFGDRHTGELFF
CDR3nt: TGTGCCAGCAGTTTCGGGGACAGACACACCGGGGAGCTGTTTTTT

j_gene: TRBJ2-1
d_gene: TRBD2
v_gene: TRBV27
abundance: many
CDR3aa: CASRLRTSGFNEQFF
CDR3nt: TGTGCCAGCAGACTCAGGACTAGCGGTTTCAATGAGCAGTTCTTC

j_gene: TRBJ2-2
d_gene: TRBD2
v_gene: TRBV3-1/TRBV3-2
abundance: -
CDR3aa: CASSPGLAGGSGELFF
CDR3nt: TGTGCCAGCAGCCCCGGACTAGCGGGAGGGTCCGGGGAGCTGTTTTTT

j_gene: TRBJ1-1
d_gene: -
v_gene: TRBV28
abundance: few
CDR3aa: CASSVGGEGTINTEAFF
CDR3nt: TGTGCCAGCTCCGTAGGGGGTGAAGGGACCATTAACACTGAAGCTTTCTTT

j_gene: TRBJ2-7
d_gene: -
v_gene: TRBV21-1
abundance: -
CDR3aa: CASSRAHRGPYEQYF
CDR3nt: TGTGCCAGCAGCAGGGCGCACAGGGGGCCCTACGAGCAGTACTTC

j_gene: TRBJ2-7
d_gene: TRBD1
v_gene: TRBV28
abundance: few
CDR3aa: CASISRGLSSYEQYF
CDR3nt: TGTGCCAGCATTTCCAGGGGGCTCAGCTCCTACGAGCAGTACTTC